Shown below are 4 T cell receptor beta chains from a single sample sequenced in a study of regulatory T cells in long-lasting Graves disease. Arm-PCR with iRepertoire HTBI primers amplified the CDR3 regions for these TCR beta libraries. From the multiplex PCR reads, TCRdb called clonotypes with MiXCR, one entry per CDR3 protein. The sample records 500,000 to 700,000 distinct CDR3 sequences, about 32% being singletons. Documented time point: persistent/refractory GD, antithyroid drugs over 5 years with positive TRAb. Extracted PBMC RNA gave rise to the TCR library. This specimen was peripheral blood mononuclear cells (PBMCs), taken when the disease was refractory, from a patient treated with antithyroid drugs. The receptors were sampled from a female donor with Graves disease.

A few counts support this clonotype. The chain couples TRBV6-1 to TRBJ2-3; 9 bases align to TRBD2. V was clipped by 7 bases and J by 0 bases; unmatched bases: 8. Germline CDR1 reads MNHNS; CDR2 reads SASEGT. The CDR3 sequence is 16 residues long. The CDR3 reads CASTRPLAGSTDTQYF. DNA for the CDR3: TGTGCCAGCACTCGGCCCCTAGCGGGAAGCACAGATACGCAGTATTTT.

The chain couples TRBV12-3 or TRBV12-4 to TRBJ1-3, with D possibly TRBD1 on 6 matching bases. V lost 3 bases and J lost 3, with 9 bases in between. This CDR3 comprises 14 residues. The chain's CDR3 is CASSFGQLGNTIYF. DNA for the CDR3: TGTGCCAGCAGTTTTGGACAGCTTGGAAACACCATATATTTT.

The gene calls are TRBV9 and TRBJ1-1; the D gene is possibly TRBD1 (5 bases). This CDR3 spans 15 amino acids. Trimming shortened V by 3 bases and J by 0 bases, and 12 bases separated the two germline ends. CDR1 SGDLS and CDR2 YYNGEE come from the germline V gene. CDR3: CASSAKWGMNTEAFF. In nucleotides, the CDR3 is TGTGCCAGCAGCGCCAAATGGGGGATGAACACTGAAGCTTTCTTT.

This clonotype turned up a few times. CDR3 region: CASSSTGRGMNTEAFF. CDR3 bases: TGCGCCAGCAGCTCGACAGGGAGGGGTATGAACACTGAAGCTTTCTTT. The chain employs TRBV5-1 and TRBJ1-1, with 7 bases aligning to TRBD1. This CDR3 is 16 amino acids long. J lost 0 bases, V lost 3 bases, and 8 bases had no gene match. Germline-derived CDR1 and CDR2 are SGHRS and YFSETQ.